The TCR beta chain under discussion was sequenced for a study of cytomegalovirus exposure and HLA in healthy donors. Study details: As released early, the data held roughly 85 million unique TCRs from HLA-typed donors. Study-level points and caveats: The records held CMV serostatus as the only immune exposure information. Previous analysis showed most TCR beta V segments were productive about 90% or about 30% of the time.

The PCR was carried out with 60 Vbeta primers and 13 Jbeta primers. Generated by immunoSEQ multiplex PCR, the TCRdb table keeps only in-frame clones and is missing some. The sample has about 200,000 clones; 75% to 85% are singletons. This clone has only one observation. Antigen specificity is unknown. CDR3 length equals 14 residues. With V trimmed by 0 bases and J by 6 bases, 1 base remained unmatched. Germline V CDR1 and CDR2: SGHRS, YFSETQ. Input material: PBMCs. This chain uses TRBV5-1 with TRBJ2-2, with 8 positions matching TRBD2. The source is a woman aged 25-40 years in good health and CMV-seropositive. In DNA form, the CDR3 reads TGCGCCAGCAGCTTGGCCGGGGGGGCCGGGGAGCTGTTTTTT. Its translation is CASSLAGGAGELFF.